The T cell receptor beta chain described here comes from a study of cytomegalovirus exposure and HLA in healthy donors. This PCR relied on a set of 60 Vbeta primers and 13 Jbeta primers. TCRdb's table, derived via immunoSEQ multiplex PCR, lists solely in-frame clones and lacks some. The repertoire has a few hundred thousand clones, around 90% of them found once; the top ten carry around 2.1%. Worth noting for this clone: Its antigen is as yet unknown.

Everyone who donated was a healthy bone marrow donor. Study outcomes and limitations: Many donors shared some public TCRs, even though most TCR sequences were rare. It was taken for granted in presence/absence analyses that sequencing depth across donors was roughly uniform. A missense variant in DCLRE1C was later tied to TCR beta V- and J-gene trimming.

CDR1 SGHRS and CDR2 YFSETQ come from the germline V gene. Trimming took off 4 bases at V and 7 bases at J, with 18 bases between the two ends. This CDR3 has 15 residues. The material sequenced was PBMCs. This sequence joins TRBV5-1 and TRBJ1-5; D is perhaps TRBD1 (6 bases). The origin of this receptor is a woman younger than 35 in good health and CMV-seronegative. This chain's CDR3 is CASSPDRTVAQPQHF. In DNA form, the CDR3 reads TGCGCCAGCAGCCCGGATCGGACAGTGGCCCAGCCCCAGCATTTT.